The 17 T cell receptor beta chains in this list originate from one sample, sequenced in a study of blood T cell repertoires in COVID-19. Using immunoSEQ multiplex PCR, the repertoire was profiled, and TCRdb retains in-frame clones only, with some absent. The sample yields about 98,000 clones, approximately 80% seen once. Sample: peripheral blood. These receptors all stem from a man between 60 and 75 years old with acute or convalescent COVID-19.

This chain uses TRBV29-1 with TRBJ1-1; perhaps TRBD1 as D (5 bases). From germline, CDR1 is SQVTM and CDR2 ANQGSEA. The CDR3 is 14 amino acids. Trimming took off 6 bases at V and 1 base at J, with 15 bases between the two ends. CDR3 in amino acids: CSVIERTRNTEAFF. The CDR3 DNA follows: TGCAGCGTGATAGAAAGGACAAGGAACACTGAAGCTTTCTTT.

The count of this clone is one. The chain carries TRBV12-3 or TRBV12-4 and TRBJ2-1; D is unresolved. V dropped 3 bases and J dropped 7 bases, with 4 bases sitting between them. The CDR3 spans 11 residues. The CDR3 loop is CASSFVNEQFF. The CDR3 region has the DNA TGTGCCAGCAGTTTTGTAAATGAGCAGTTCTTC.

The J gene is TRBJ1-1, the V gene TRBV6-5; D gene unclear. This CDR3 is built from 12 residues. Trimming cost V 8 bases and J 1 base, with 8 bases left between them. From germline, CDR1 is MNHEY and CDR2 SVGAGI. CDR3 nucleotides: TGTGCCAGCGGCGGGAAGAACACTGAAGCTTTCTTT. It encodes CASGGKNTEAFF.

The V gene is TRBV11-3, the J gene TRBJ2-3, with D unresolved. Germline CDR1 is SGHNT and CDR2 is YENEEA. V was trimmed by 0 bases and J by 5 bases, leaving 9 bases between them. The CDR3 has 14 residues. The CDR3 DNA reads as TGTGCCAGCAGCTTAGATCCCGTCCTAGATACGCAGTATTTT. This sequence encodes CASSLDPVLDTQYF.

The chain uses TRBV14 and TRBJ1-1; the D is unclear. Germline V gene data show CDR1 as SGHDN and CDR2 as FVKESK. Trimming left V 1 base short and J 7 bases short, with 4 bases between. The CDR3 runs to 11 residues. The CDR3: CASSQVHEAFF. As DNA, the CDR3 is TGTGCCAGCAGCCAAGTACATGAAGCTTTCTTT.

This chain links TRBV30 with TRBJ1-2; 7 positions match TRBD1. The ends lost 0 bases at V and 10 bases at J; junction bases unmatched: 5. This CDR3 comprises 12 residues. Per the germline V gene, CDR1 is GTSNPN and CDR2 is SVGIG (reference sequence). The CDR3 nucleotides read TGTGCCTGGAGTGTGGGGACAGAACTCTACACCTTC. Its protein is CAWSVGTELYTF.

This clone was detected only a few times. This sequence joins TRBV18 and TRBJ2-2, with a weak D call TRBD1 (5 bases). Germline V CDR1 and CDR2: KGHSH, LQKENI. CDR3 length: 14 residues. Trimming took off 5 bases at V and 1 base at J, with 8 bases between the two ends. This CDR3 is CASSSTVNTGELFF. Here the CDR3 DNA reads TGTGCCAGCTCATCGACAGTGAACACCGGGGAGCTGTTTTTT.

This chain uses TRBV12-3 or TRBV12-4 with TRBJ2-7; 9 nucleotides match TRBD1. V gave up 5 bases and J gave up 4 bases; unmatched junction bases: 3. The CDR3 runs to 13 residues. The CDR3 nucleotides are TGTGCCAGCAGTCCGGGACAGGGATACGAGCAGTACTTC. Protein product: CASSPGQGYEQYF.

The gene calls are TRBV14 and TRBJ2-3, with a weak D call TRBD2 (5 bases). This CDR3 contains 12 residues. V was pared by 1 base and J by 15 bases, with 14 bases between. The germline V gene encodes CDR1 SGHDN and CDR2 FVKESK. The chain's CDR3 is CASSQVEAVLYF. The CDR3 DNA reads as TGTGCCAGCAGCCAAGTTGAAGCGGTTCTATATTTT.

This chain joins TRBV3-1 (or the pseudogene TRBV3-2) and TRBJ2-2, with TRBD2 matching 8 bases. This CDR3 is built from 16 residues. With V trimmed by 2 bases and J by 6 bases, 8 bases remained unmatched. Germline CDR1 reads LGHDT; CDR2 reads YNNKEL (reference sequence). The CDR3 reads CASSQRASGSPGELFF. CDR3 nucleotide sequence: TGTGCCAGCAGCCAAAGGGCGAGCGGGAGCCCCGGGGAGCTGTTTTTT.

Here the CDR3 DNA reads TGTGCCAGCAGCTACTACAGGGACGCTGAAGCTTTCTTT. It encodes CASSYYRDAEAFF. The chain has TRBV7-2 and TRBJ1-1; TRBD1 might be the D (6 bases). V was trimmed by 4 bases and J by 6 bases, leaving 12 bases between them. Looked up from germline, CDR1 is SGHTA and CDR2 is FQGNSA. This CDR3 has 13 residues.

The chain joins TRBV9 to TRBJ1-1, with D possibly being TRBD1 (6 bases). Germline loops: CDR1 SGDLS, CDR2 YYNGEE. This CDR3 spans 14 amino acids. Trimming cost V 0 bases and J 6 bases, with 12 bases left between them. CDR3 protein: CASSVDQGIAEAFF. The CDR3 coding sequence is TGTGCCAGCAGCGTAGACCAGGGGATAGCTGAAGCTTTCTTT.

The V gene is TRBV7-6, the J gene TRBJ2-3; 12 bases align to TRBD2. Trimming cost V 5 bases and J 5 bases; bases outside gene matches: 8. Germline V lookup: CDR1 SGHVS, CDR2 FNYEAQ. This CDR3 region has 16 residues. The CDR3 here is CASSLTSGGRKDTQYF. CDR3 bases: TGTGCCAGCAGCCTCACTAGCGGGGGGAGGAAAGATACGCAGTATTTT.

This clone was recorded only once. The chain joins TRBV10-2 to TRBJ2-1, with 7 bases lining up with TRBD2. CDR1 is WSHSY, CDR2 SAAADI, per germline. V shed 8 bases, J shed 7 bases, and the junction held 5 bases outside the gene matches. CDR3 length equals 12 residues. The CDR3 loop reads CASLREWNEQFF. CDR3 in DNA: TGCGCCAGCCTGCGGGAGTGGAATGAGCAGTTCTTC.

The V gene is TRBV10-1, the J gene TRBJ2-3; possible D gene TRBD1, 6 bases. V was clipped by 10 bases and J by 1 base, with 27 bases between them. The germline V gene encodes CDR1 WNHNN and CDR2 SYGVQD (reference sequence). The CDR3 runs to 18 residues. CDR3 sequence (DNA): TGCGCCACCCTAATCGCGGCAGGGGTATGTGTCGGCACAGATACGCAGTATTTT. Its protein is CATLIAAGVCVGTDTQYF.

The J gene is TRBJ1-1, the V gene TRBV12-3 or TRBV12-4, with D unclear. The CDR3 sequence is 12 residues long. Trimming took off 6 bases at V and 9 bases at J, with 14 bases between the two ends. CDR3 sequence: CASSPNREKAFF. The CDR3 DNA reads TGTGCCAGCAGCCCTAACCGGGAGAAAGCTTTCTTT.

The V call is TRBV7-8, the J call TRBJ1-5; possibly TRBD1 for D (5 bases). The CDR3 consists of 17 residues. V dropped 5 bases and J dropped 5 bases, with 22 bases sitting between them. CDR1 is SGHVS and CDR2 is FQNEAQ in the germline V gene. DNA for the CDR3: TGTGCCAGCAGCCATAGCCCATCGGCAGGGCGCGATCAGCCCCAGCATTTT. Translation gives CASSHSPSAGRDQPQHF.